The following is a TCR beta chain sequence with its context. This clonotype was seen repeatedly, ten times or more. The antigen it recognizes is unknown. The sample holds no much larger clone one base away, and base qualities are not on file. Ophthalmopathy patients had moderately to severely active disease, Clinical Activity Score of at least 3, NOSPECS grade of at least 4, and duration under 3 months. The study excluded patients with uncontrolled infections, other autoimmune diseases, pregnancy or lactation. Diagnoses were based on clinical symptoms, serum thyroxine and TRAb, thyroid ultrasound and orbital computed tomography. Ficoll-Paque density gradient centrifugation was used to isolate PBMCs from around 9.1 ml of fresh peripheral blood. Trizol reagent was used to extract total RNA, and RNA quality was then checked on an Agilent 2100 Bioanalyzer. The sample comes from a study of T cells in Graves' hyperthyroidism and ophthalmopathy (dated by TCRdb to the late 2010s). Turning to the overall study: Peripheral blood was sampled at the time of initial diagnosis, prior to any treatment. TCR V-J signatures able to tell the groups apart were searched for in a discovery cohort of about a hundred patients, of whom 40 to 45 had Graves' ophthalmopathy and roughly 58 had stable Graves' hyperthyroidism. Prospective prediction of ophthalmopathy was tested in an independent validation cohort consisting of some 19 hyperthyroidism patients and around 16 patients who later progressed to ophthalmopathy. For training and testing, the 100 or so patients in the discovery cohort were randomly divided in a 7:3 ratio. In about 6 Graves' hyperthyroidism patients, the study also compared T-cell repertoires from thyroid tissue with T-cell repertoires from blood. After sampling, hyperthyroidism patients received methimazole starting at 30 mg daily, and ophthalmopathy patients received high-dose intravenous methylprednisolone. According to the paper, TCR Vbeta CDR3 sequencing was carried out on some 140 peripheral blood samples, which came from 40 to 45 ophthalmopathy, 80 or so hyperthyroidism and roughly 17 progressor patients. The paper's findings and limits, for the study overall: Most expanded thyroid clonotypes (frequency above 0.001) were also detected in blood, a finding suggesting that blood repertoires may reflect thyroid immune responses. No statistical method was used to fix the sample size in advance, and group allocation was not hidden from the investigators. A model built on a 13 V-J signature distinguished ophthalmopathy from stable hyperthyroidism, reaching around 88% sensitivity and under 84% specificity in cross-validation and 80%/75% in testing. In validation, the model predicted progression to ophthalmopathy a median of roughly 6.1 months before onset, with 65% to 71% sensitivity and just under 75% specificity.

The TCR beta CDR3 regions were amplified from RNA transcripts. For the first round of RT-PCR on the TCR CDR3, the HTBI primer set was used together with the Qiagen OneStep RT-PCR kit. Libraries were constructed in a second round of multiplex PCR, after which size selection and purification were performed. Paired-end sequencing of the libraries was performed with 100 bp reads on an Illumina HiSeq2000. Turning to the authors' computational methods: SOAPnuke was used to process the raw data, removing reads that contained adapters or uncalled bases, had a mean Phred below 15, or lacked an exact match to the constant primer or identifier. COPE v1.2.5 was used to merge the high-quality paired reads, and each unique nucleotide sequence was defined as a clonotype. Clonotypes were aligned to IMGT TRBV, TRBD and TRBJ reference segments using MiTCR v1.1. The analysis included only V-J combinations with a frequency above 0.0001, which together covered 99% to 99.2% of the repertoires. The TCS score was defined as the ratio of F50 (clonal expansion) to E x V (chaos), calculated using BLOSUM62-based TCRdist between CDR3 peptides within each V-J. Welch's t-statistics and random forest reduced approximately 520 V-J features to roughly 13, which were used in a naive Bayes classifier (R e1071). The public reads were reanalyzed by TCRdb: fastp trimming at Q25, MiXCR alignment, in-frame beta chains only. Identical CDR3 protein sequences are pooled into one entry, listed with their most common genes and DNA. These V and J calls rely on TCRdb rather than the paper's analysis. The sample profile shows nearly 250,000 distinct CDR3 sequences; around 25% of them were found once. In total, the top ten clones hold about a third of the sample.

Between the V and J ends, shortened by 4 bases and 8 bases respectively, the junction contains 12 bases. As encoded in the germline V gene, CDR1 is SGDLS while CDR2 is YYNGEE. The CDR3 goes from the cysteine to the phenylalanine over 12 residues. CDR3 DNA only is kept here, 36 bases in frame from base 1. The chain is assembled from TRBV9 and TRBJ1-2; a confident D gene designation cannot be given. The specimen sequenced was blood. The receptor's source is a woman in her thirties or forties with Graves' ophthalmopathy. The CDR3 region has the sequence CASSSTTVGYTF. The DNA reads TGTGCCAGCAGCTCAACCACCGTAGGCTACACCTTC. The variable domain in full, with residues beyond the CDR3 obtained from the reference TRBV9 and TRBJ1-2 genes, is DSGVTQTPKHLITATGQRVTLRCSPRSGDLSVYWYQQSLDQGLQFLIQYYNGEERAKGNILERFSAQQFPDLHSELNLSSLELGDSALYFCASSSTTVGYTFGSGTRLTVV.